The sequence of this TCR beta chain was determined in a study of PD-L1 blockade in urothelial cancer. Study information: Every 3 weeks, patients received intravenous atezolizumab 1,200 mg, beginning 2014. Blood samples had a median of 141,255 T cells.

Generated by immunoSEQ multiplex PCR, the TCRdb table keeps only in-frame clones and is missing some. The sample carries 55,000 to 75,000 clones, about 81% recorded once. Germline V CDR1 and CDR2: LNHDA, SQIVND (reference sequence). The CDR3 contains 14 residues. The V gene lost 10 bases and the J gene lost 2 bases, with 14 bases spanning the gap. The time point was: pretreatment peripheral blood. Patients' urothelial carcinoma was locally advanced or metastatic. The chain is built from TRBV19 and TRBJ2-2; possibly TRBD1 for D (6 bases). The receptor was derived from a man in his 70s with urothelial cancer. The sample in question was PBMCs, obtained around atezolizumab (anti-PD-L1) treatment. The CDR3 region has the DNA TGTGCCACTCAAGGGGACACCAACACCGGGGAGCTGTTTTTT. This gives the protein CATQGDTNTGELFF.